Listed here are 24 T cell receptor beta chains from one sample, sequenced in a study of molecular identifiers for immune sequencing clone quantification. TCRdb reprocessed the PCR reads via MiXCR and lists one record per CDR3 protein. The sample lists about 510,000 distinct CDR3 sequences; around 25% were seen once. Material for sequencing was naive CD8+ T cells from blood, with Jurkat cell RNA spiked in. This sample's subset: FACS-sorted CD8+CD4-CCR7+CD45RA+ naive T cells. The receptor source for this set is a human donor in good health. Some libraries in this study had Jurkat cell RNA spiked in.

This chain links TRBV18 with TRBJ1-2; D gene ambiguous. Germline V gene data show CDR1 as KGHSH and CDR2 as LQKENI. The CDR3 consists of 15 residues. The germline V and J ends were trimmed by 2 bases and 2 bases, with 12 bases remaining between them. The CDR3 DNA sequence: TGTGCCAGCTCACCATACCGGGAAACCAACTATGGCTACACCTTC. This translates into CASSPYRETNYGYTF.

The chain links TRBV13 to TRBJ2-1; possibly TRBD1 for D (6 bases). This CDR3 contains 17 residues. V lost 5 bases, J lost 5 bases, and 22 bases lay in between. From germline, CDR1 is PRHDT and CDR2 FYEKMQ (reference sequence). The CDR3 reads CASSNPPGVLRDNEQFF. In DNA form, the CDR3 reads TGTGCCAGCAGCAACCCACCAGGGGTCCTACGGGACAATGAGCAGTTCTTC.

This clonotype was picked up a small number of times. The chain links TRBV28 to TRBJ2-2, with 7 bases identical to TRBD1. Trimming cost V 6 bases and J 1 base; bases outside gene matches: 11. The CDR3 loop spans 17 amino acids. Germline CDR1 MDHEN, CDR2 SYDVKM. Here the CDR3 DNA reads TGTGCCAGCAGCTTACGATCGACAGGGTTGAACACCGGGGAGCTGTTTTTT. Translation: CASSLRSTGLNTGELFF.

This clonotype was detected a few times. The rearrangement uses TRBV7-6 and TRBJ2-7; the D gene is possibly TRBD2 (7 bases). The V end lost 1 base, the J end lost 7 bases, and 14 bases lay between the germline ends. The CDR3 is made up of 14 amino acids. Per the germline V gene, CDR1 is SGHVS and CDR2 is FNYEAQ. CDR3 protein: CASSLEAGGPEQYF. CDR3 nucleotides: TGTGCCAGCAGCTTAGAAGCCGGGGGGCCGGAGCAGTACTTC.

This clonotype was recorded at least ten times. CDR3 DNA: TGCGCCAGCAGCCCACAACTAACCGGGGAGCTGTTTTTT. Translating it yields CASSPQLTGELFF. The chain is built from TRBV4-1 and TRBJ2-2; D call uncertain. Between the trimmed V and J ends, which lost 4 bases and 5 bases, there was a span of 8 bases. This CDR3 is built from 13 residues. The V gene's germline CDR1 is MGHRA and CDR2 YSYEKL.

This clonotype was counted many times. The chain uses TRBV4-3 and TRBJ1-1; no reliable D call. Germline V gene lookup returns CDR1 LGHNA and CDR2 YSLEER. V was trimmed by 0 bases and J by 8 bases, leaving 13 bases between them. This CDR3 spans 14 amino acids. CDR3 bases: TGCGCCAGCAGCCAAGATAGAACAGATTTAGAAGCTTTCTTT. Encoded protein: CASSQDRTDLEAFF.

The V call is TRBV5-6, the J call TRBJ2-5; D perhaps matches TRBD1 (6 bases). V was pared by 1 base and J by 2 bases, with 12 bases between. The CDR3 loop spans 15 amino acids. Germline loops: CDR1 SGHDT, CDR2 YYEEEE. The CDR3 DNA reads TGTGCCAGCAGCTTGTGGGGGCTGGGTCAAGAGACCCAGTACTTC. Protein sequence: CASSLWGLGQETQYF. Full variable domain (rest looked up from reference TRBV5-6 and TRBJ2-5): DAGVTQSPTHLIKTRGQQVTLRCSPKSGHDTVSWYQQALGQGPQFIFQYYEEEERQRGNFPDRFSGHQFPNYSSELNVNALLLGDSALYLCASSLWGLGQETQYFGPGTRLLVL.

A remark on this clonotype: It may be a read error: a sequence one base away is much more abundant. The rearrangement joins TRBV5-4 to TRBJ1-1; weak D call: TRBD1 (5 bases). This CDR3 contains 13 residues. Per germline, CDR1 SGHNT and CDR2 YYREEE (reference sequence). V gave up 6 bases and J gave up 6 bases, with 15 bases separating them. This CDR3 is CASKGEPNSEAFF. CDR3 DNA sequence: TGTGCCAGCAAAGGGGAACCTAACTCTGAAGCTTTCTTT. Together with reference TRBV5-4 and TRBJ1-1, the CDR3 gives the full variable domain: ETGVTQSPTHLIKTRGQQVTLRCSSQSGHNTVSWYQQALGQGPQFIFQYYREEENGRGNFPPRFSGLQFPNYSSELNVNALELDDSALYLCASKGEPNSEAFFGQGTRLTVV.

Only a few counts were recorded for this clonotype. This rearrangement joins TRBV5-6 to TRBJ1-4; D is uncertain. Trimming removed 0 bases at V and 8 bases at J, with 11 bases between. CDR1 and CDR2 (germline): SGHDT, YYEEEE. CDR3 length: 14 amino acids. CDR3 amino acids: CASSLGVYEEKLFF. CDR3 nucleotide sequence: TGTGCCAGCAGCTTGGGAGTGTATGAGGAAAAACTGTTTTTT.

There are many counts of this clonotype. The chain uses TRBV6-5 and TRBJ1-1, with 7 bases lining up with TRBD1. Unmatched junction bases numbered 4, after V lost 2 bases and J lost 7 bases. CDR3 length equals 13 residues. CDR1 and CDR2 (germline): MNHEY, SVGAGI. The CDR3 sequence is CASSYHRGSEAFF. The CDR3 DNA follows: TGTGCCAGCAGTTACCACAGGGGAAGTGAAGCTTTCTTT.

V gene TRBV27 combines with J gene TRBJ2-5, with 7 bases matching TRBD1. Germline assignment: CDR1 MNHEY and CDR2 SMNVEV (reference sequence). The CDR3 contains 16 residues. Germline trimming cut 6 bases from V and 5 bases from J; bases unmatched to any gene: 15. The CDR3 here is CASRADRAQPSETQYF. The CDR3 bases are TGTGCCAGCAGAGCTGACAGGGCCCAACCTAGTGAGACCCAGTACTTC.

This clonotype occurred many times. The chain is built from TRBV28 and TRBJ1-1; unclear D gene. This CDR3 has 13 residues. Germline assignment: CDR1 MDHEN and CDR2 SYDVKM. Trimming took 4 bases from V and 3 from J, leaving 9 bases between them. CDR3 region: CASSSPGYTEAFF. The CDR3 nucleotides read TGTGCCAGCAGTTCCCCAGGTTACACTGAAGCTTTCTTT.

The J gene is TRBJ2-7, the V gene TRBV28; 8 bases are shared with TRBD2. Germline lookup yields CDR1 MDHEN and CDR2 SYDVKM. CDR3 length equals 14 residues. Germline trimming cut 6 bases from V and 3 bases from J; bases unmatched to any gene: 7. The CDR3 loop is CASRAGGRNYEQYF. The DNA of the CDR3 is TGTGCCAGCAGGGCTGGCGGGAGGAACTACGAGCAGTACTTC.

This clonotype has at least ten counts. V is TRBV28 and J is TRBJ1-1, with D unresolved. CDR3 length equals 13 residues. V dropped 5 bases and J dropped 7 bases, with 14 bases sitting between them. Per germline, CDR1 MDHEN and CDR2 SYDVKM. CDR3 residues: CASSLPRQIEAFF. The CDR3 DNA sequence: TGTGCCAGCAGTCTCCCAAGACAAATTGAAGCTTTCTTT.

This sequence joins TRBV6-2 or TRBV6-3 and TRBJ2-7, with D possibly TRBD2 on 7 matching bases. The CDR3 consists of 14 residues. V was pared by 2 bases and J by 3 bases, with 11 bases between. Germline CDR1 is MNHEY and CDR2 is SVGEGT. The CDR3 spells CASSYGGAYYEQYF. The CDR3 nucleotides are TGTGCCAGCAGTTACGGGGGGGCCTACTACGAGCAGTACTTC.

J is TRBJ1-1 and V is TRBV5-4; 10 bases are a match to TRBD1. The CDR3 is made up of 16 amino acids. The germline CDR1 and CDR2 sequences are SGHNT and YYREEE (reference sequence). Trimming cost V 0 bases and J 7 bases; bases outside gene matches: 9. DNA for the CDR3: TGTGCCAGCAGCTTGGGACAGGGGGCCAACTTAATTGAAGCTTTCTTT. It specifies CASSLGQGANLIEAFF.

The sample holds a few counts of this clonotype. V and J are TRBV19 and TRBJ2-5; D is perhaps TRBD1 (7 bases). The CDR3 loop spans 14 amino acids. Germline loops: CDR1 LNHDA, CDR2 SQIVND (reference sequence). The V and J ends lost 7 bases and 5 bases respectively, with 17 bases between them. The CDR3 coding sequence is TGTGCCAGTAACCCAGGGGGGTTCGATGAGACCCAGTACTTC. Translation: CASNPGGFDETQYF.

This clonotype was found many times. This sequence joins TRBV6-5 and TRBJ2-3, with D tentatively TRBD2 (5 bases). V gave up 7 bases and J gave up 0 bases, with 11 bases separating them. The germline V gene encodes CDR1 MNHEY and CDR2 SVGAGI. CDR3 length: 14 residues. The CDR3 DNA reads TGTGCCAGCAAAGACTGGACTAGCACAGATACGCAGTATTTT. Translation: CASKDWTSTDTQYF.

V is TRBV11-2 and J is TRBJ2-5; TRBD2 matches 9 bases. The CDR3 length is 14 residues. Germline values: CDR1 SGHAT, CDR2 FQNNGV. With V trimmed by 5 bases and J by 4 bases, 5 bases remained unmatched. The DNA of the CDR3 is TGTGCCAGCAGCACGCTAGCGGGGAGAGAGACCCAGTACTTC. Its translation is CASSTLAGRETQYF.

The CDR3 spells CASSLLHRDLDSNQPQHF. The DNA of the CDR3 is TGCGCCAGCAGCTTACTCCACCGCGACCTAGATAGCAATCAGCCCCAGCATTTT. V gene TRBV5-1 combines with J gene TRBJ1-5; no firm D call. Germline lookup yields CDR1 SGHRS and CDR2 YFSETQ. The CDR3 is 18 residues long. V lost 2 bases and J 0 bases, leaving 18 bases between the germline ends.

This clonotype was counted ten times or more. The CDR3 DNA follows: TGTGCCAGCAGCCAAGATTGGCGCTCTGGGGCCAACGTCCTGACTTTC. The encoded protein is CASSQDWRSGANVLTF. The chain combines TRBV14 with TRBJ2-6; D uncertain. V lost 0 bases to trimming and J lost 0 bases, with 6 bases between them. The CDR3 is made up of 16 amino acids. CDR1 and CDR2 from the germline V gene are SGHDN and FVKESK. Using reference TRBV14 and TRBJ2-6 for the parts outside the CDR3, the full variable domain is EAGVTQFPSHSVIEKGQTVTLRCDPISGHDNLYWYRRVMGKEIKFLLHFVKESKQDESGMPNNRFLAERTGGTYSTLKVQPAELEDSGVYFCASSQDWRSGANVLTFGAGSRLTVL.

The chain links TRBV20-1 to TRBJ2-2; 10 bases match TRBD2. The germline CDR1 and CDR2 sequences are DFQATT and SNEGSKA (reference sequence). This CDR3 comprises 20 residues. V gave up 1 base and J gave up 2 bases; unmatched junction bases: 16. In DNA, the CDR3 is TGCAGTGCTAGAGGGGTCATGGACCGGAGCGGGGGGGATAACACCGGGGAGCTGTTTTTT. Its protein product is CSARGVMDRSGGDNTGELFF.

Ten or more counts support this clonotype. The chain couples TRBV5-5 to TRBJ2-7; 9 nucleotides match TRBD1. The CDR3 has 15 amino acids. Trimming took 0 bases from V and 3 from J; bases not matched to a gene: 4. Germline CDR1 and CDR2: SGHKS and YYEKEE (reference sequence). CDR3 region: CASSLDRGPGYEQYF. The CDR3 region has the DNA TGTGCCAGCAGCTTGGACAGGGGGCCAGGCTACGAGCAGTACTTC.

The gene calls are TRBV10-3 and TRBJ2-1, with 10 bases that match TRBD1. The CDR3 spans 15 residues. Germline V CDR1 and CDR2: ENHRY, SYGVKD. With V trimmed by 10 bases and J by 7 bases, 13 bases remained unmatched. CDR3 amino acids: CATQGTGAMWNEQFF. In nucleotides, the CDR3 is TGTGCCACCCAAGGGACAGGGGCTATGTGGAATGAGCAGTTCTTC.